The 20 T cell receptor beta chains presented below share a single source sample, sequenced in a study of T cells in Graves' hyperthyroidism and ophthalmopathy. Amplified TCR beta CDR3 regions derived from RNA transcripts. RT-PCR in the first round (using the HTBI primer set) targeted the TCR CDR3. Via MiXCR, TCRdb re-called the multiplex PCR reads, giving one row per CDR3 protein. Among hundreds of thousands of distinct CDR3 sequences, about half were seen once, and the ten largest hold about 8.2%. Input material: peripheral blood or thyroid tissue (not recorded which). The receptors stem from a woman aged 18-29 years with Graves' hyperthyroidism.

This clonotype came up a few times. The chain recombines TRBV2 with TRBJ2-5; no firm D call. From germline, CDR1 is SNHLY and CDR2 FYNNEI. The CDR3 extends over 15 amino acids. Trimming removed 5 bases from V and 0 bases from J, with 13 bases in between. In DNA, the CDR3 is TGTGCCAGCAGTTTATTCCGATCGTACCAAGAGACCCAGTACTTC. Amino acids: CASSLFRSYQETQYF.

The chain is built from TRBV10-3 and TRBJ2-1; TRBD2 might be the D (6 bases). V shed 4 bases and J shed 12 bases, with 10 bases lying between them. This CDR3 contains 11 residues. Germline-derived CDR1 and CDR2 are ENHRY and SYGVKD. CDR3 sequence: CAISAGTRQFF. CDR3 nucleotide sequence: TGTGCCATCAGTGCCGGGACTCGGCAGTTCTTC.

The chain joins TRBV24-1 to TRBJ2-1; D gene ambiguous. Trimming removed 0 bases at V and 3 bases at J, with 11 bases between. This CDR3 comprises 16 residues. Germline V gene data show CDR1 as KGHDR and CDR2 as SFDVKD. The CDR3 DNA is TGTGCCACCAGTGATTTGGACGGCGGCCTCTACAATGAGCAGTTCTTC. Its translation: CATSDLDGGLYNEQFF.

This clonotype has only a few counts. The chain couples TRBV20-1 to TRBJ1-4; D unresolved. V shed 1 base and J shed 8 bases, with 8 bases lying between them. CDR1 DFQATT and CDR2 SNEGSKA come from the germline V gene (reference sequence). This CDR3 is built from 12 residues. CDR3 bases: TGCAGTGCTAGAGTAGGATCCGAAAAACTGTTTTTT. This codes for CSARVGSEKLFF.

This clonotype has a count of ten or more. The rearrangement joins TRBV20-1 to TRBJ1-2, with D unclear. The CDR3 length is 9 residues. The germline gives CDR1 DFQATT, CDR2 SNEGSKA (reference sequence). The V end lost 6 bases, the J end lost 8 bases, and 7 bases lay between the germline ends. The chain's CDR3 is CSAQLGYTF. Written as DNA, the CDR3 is TGCAGTGCCCAGTTAGGCTACACCTTC.

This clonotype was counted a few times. The CDR3 DNA sequence: TGTGCCAGCAGTGATTTGGGGACAGGGGGCTTATACGAGCAGTACTTC. Protein sequence: CASSDLGTGGLYEQYF. This sequence joins TRBV2 and TRBJ2-7; 12 bases map to TRBD1. The CDR3 totals 16 residues. CDR1 and CDR2 (germline): SNHLY, FYNNEI. Trimming removed 3 bases from V and 4 bases from J; junction bases left unmatched: 7.

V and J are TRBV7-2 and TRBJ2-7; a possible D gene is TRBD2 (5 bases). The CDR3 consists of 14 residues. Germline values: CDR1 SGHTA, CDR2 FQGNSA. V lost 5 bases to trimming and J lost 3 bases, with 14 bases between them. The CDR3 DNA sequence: TGTGCCAGCAGCCAAGATGAGGGCCTCTACGAGCAGTACTTC. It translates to CASSQDEGLYEQYF.

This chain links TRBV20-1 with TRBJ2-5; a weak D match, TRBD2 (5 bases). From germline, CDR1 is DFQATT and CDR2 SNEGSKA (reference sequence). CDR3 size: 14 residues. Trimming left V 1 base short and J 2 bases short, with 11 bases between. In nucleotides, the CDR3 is TGCAGTGCTAGAGGGACGGGGATACAAGAGACCCAGTACTTC. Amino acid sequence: CSARGTGIQETQYF.

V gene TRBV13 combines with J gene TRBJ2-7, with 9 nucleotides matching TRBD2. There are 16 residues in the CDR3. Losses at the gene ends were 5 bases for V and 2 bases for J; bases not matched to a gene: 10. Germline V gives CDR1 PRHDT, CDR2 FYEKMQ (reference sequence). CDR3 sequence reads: CASSATGTSLTYEQYF. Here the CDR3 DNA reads TGTGCCAGCAGCGCTACCGGGACTAGCCTAACCTACGAGCAGTACTTC.

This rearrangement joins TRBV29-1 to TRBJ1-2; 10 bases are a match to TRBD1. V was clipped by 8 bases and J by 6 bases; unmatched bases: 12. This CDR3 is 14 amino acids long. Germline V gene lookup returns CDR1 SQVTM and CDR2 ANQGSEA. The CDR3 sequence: CSHPIRTGGDGYTF. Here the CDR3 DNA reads TGCAGCCATCCCATCCGGACAGGGGGAGATGGCTACACCTTC.

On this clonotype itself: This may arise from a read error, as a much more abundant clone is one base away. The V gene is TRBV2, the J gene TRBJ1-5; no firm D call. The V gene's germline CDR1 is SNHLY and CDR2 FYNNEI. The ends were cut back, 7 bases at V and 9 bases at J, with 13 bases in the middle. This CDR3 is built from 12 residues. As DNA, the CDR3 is TGTGCCAGCAATGACCCCGGGAGGCCCCAGCATTTT. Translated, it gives CASNDPGRPQHF.

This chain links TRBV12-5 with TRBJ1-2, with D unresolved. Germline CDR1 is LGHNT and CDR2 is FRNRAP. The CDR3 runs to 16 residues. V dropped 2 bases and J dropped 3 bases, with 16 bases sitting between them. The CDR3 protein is CASGLPGKGSDYGYTF. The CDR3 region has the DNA TGTGCTAGTGGTTTGCCTGGCAAGGGTTCGGACTATGGCTACACCTTC.

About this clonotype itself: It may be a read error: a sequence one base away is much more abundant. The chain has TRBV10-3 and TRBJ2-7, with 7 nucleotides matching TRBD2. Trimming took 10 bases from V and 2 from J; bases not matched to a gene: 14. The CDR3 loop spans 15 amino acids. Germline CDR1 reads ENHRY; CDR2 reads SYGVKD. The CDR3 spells CASSGRASGTYEQYF. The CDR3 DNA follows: TGTGCCAGCAGCGGACGGGCTAGCGGCACCTACGAGCAGTACTTC.

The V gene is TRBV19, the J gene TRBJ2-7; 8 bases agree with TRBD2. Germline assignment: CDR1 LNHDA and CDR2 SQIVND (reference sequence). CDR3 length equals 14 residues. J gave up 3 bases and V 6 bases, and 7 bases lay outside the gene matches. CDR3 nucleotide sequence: TGTGCCAGTAGGTATAGCGGGAATCACTACGAGCAGTACTTC. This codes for CASRYSGNHYEQYF.

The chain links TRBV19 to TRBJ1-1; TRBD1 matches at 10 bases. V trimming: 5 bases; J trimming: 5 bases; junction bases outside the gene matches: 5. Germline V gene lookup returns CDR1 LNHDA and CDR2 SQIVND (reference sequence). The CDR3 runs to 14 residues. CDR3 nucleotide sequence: TGTGCCAGTAGTCCCGACAGGGGGCTTACTGAAGCTTTCTTT. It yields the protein CASSPDRGLTEAFF. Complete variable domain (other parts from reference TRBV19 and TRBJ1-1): DGGITQSPKYLFRKEGQNVTLSCEQNLNHDAMYWYRQDPGQGLRLIYYSQIVNDFQKGDIAEGYSVSREKKESFPLTVTSAQKNPTAFYLCASSPDRGLTEAFFGQGTRLTVV.

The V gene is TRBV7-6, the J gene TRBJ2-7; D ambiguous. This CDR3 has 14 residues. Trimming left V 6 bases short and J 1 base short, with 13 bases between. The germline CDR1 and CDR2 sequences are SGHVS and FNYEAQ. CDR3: CASSLRAQSYEQYF. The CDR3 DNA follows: TGTGCCAGCAGTTTAAGGGCTCAATCCTACGAGCAGTACTTC.

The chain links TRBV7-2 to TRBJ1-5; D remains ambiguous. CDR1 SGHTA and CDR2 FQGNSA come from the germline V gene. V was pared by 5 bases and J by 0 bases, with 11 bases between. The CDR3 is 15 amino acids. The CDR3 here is CASSRGSFSNQPQHF. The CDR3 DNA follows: TGTGCCAGCAGCCGTGGATCCTTTAGCAATCAGCCCCAGCATTTT.

The CDR3 bases are TGCAGCAACCCGACAGGGGGCGCGAATCAGCCCCAGCATTTT. The encoded protein is CSNPTGGANQPQHF. The chain combines TRBV29-1 with TRBJ1-5; 10 nucleotides align to TRBD1. The CDR3 is made up of 14 amino acids. Germline assignment: CDR1 SQVTM and CDR2 ANQGSEA. After removal of 8 bases from V and 4 bases from J, the junction contained 8 bases not matched to a gene.

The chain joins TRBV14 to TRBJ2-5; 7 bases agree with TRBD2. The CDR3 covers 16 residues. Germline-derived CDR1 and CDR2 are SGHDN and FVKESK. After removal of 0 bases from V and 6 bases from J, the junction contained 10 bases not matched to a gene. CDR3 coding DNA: TGTGCCAGCAGCCAAGATCGCGCGGGAGCGGGACAGACCCAGTACTTC. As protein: CASSQDRAGAGQTQYF. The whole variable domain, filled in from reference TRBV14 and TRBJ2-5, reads EAGVTQFPSHSVIEKGQTVTLRCDPISGHDNLYWYRRVMGKEIKFLLHFVKESKQDESGMPNNRFLAERTGGTYSTLKVQPAELEDSGVYFCASSQDRAGAGQTQYFGPGTRLLVL.

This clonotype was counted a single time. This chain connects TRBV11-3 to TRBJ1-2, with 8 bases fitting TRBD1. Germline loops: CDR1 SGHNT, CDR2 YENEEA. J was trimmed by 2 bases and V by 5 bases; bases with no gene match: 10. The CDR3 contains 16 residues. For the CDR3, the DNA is TGTGCCAGCAGCGGCTGGCGGGCAGGGGGCAACTATGGCTACACCTTC. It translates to CASSGWRAGGNYGYTF.